This TCR beta chain originates from a study of CD8+ T cells in alopecia areata. Treatment denoted: oral pan-JAK inhibitor, 5-10 mg twice daily. This clone occurred a few times. The CDR3 sequence is 12 residues long. Trimming shortened V by 0 bases and J by 5 bases, and 7 bases separated the two germline ends. Germline-derived CDR1 and CDR2 are SQVTM and ANQGSEA. RNA, once extracted, was reverse transcribed into cDNA for use as the sequencing template. Profiled with immunoSEQ multiplex PCR; TCRdb holds only in-frame clones, not every one. The sample consists of 200,000 to 250,000 clones, less than 45% of them appearing once.

Sample: CD4+ T cells sorted from blood, taken around week 34, from a patient treated with tofacitinib. The sequence was obtained from a human donor with alopecia areata. The V call is TRBV29-1, the J call TRBJ1-2; D remains ambiguous. The CDR3: CSVEEGGYGYTF. The DNA for the CDR3 is TGCAGCGTTGAAGAAGGAGGATATGGCTACACCTTC.